This T cell receptor (beta chain) comes out of a study of technical replicates of blood from a few donors. This clone was observed once. Measured with immunoSEQ multiplex PCR; TCRdb has only the in-frame clones, and not every one. The table shows under 80,000 clones, with more than 85% occurring only once. The TCR comes from a human donor in good health. Some clones in this sample may be carry-over from other donors' samples. Sequenced material: T cells isolated from PBMCs.

The CDR3: CASSLGQDLGYTF. For the CDR3, the DNA is TGTGCCAGCAGCTTGGGACAGGATCTTGGCTACACCTTC. The rearrangement uses TRBV11-3 and TRBJ1-2, with 8 positions matching TRBD1. Germline CDR1 is SGHNT and CDR2 is YENEEA. The CDR3 has 13 residues. Trimming at V came to 3 bases and at J to 7 bases, leaving 4 bases not matched to a gene.